This T cell receptor (beta chain) was sequenced for a study of T cell responses to AZD1222 COVID-19 vaccine. Findings of the study overall: Seropositive at baseline were only 5 to 7 AZD1222 recipients. Spike as a whole was targeted by vaccine-associated CD4 TCRs, dominant at 160-218 and 743-854.

Method: immunoSEQ multiplex PCR; TCRdb's copy keeps in-frame clones and lacks some. The sample has about 27,000 clones, approximately 92% seen once. Trimming cost V 4 bases and J 3 bases; bases outside gene matches: 1. The CDR3 is 15 amino acids. The germline CDR1 and CDR2 sequences are MNHEY and SVGEGT. Comments on this clone: Its antigen is currently unknown.

The chain carries TRBV6-2 or TRBV6-3 and TRBJ2-7; 15 nucleotides align to TRBD2. This TCR was sampled from an adult who received the AZD1222 COVID-19 vaccine. Sample: peripheral blood, taken 28 days after the second AZD1222 dose. CDR3 residues: CASSLGLAGGYEQYF. CDR3 nucleotide sequence: TGTGCCAGCAGTTTGGGACTAGCGGGAGGCTACGAGCAGTACTTC.